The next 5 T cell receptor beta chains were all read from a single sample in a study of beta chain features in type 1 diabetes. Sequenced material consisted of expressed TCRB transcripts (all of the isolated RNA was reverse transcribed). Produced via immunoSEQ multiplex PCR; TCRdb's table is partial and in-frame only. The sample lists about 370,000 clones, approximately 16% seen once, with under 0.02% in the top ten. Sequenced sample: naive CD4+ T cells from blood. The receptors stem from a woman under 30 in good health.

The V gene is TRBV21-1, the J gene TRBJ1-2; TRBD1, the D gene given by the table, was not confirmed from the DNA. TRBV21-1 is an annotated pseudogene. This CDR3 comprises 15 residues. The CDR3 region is CASSPQERGLYGYTF. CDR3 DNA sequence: TGTGCCAGCAGCCCCCAGGAGAGGGGGCTCTATGGCTACACCTTC.

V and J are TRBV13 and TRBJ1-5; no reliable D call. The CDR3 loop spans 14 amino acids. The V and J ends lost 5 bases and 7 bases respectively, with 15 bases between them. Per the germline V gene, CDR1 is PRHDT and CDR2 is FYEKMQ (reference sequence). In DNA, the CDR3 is TGTGCCAGCAGCGAACGGAGGGTAGGACAGCCCCAGCATTTT. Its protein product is CASSERRVGQPQHF.

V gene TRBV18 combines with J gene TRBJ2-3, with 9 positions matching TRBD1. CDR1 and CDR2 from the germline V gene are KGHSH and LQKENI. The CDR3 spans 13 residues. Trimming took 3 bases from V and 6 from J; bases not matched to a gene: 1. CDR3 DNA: TGTGCCAGCTCACCCGGACAGGGGGATACGCAGTATTTT. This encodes CASSPGQGDTQYF.

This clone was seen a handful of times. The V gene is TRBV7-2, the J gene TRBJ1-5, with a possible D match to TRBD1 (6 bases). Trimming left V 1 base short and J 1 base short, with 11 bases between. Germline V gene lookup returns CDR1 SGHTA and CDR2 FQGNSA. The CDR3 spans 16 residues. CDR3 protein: CASSLEWTVSNQPQHF. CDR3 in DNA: TGTGCCAGCAGCTTAGAATGGACAGTAAGCAATCAGCCCCAGCATTTT.

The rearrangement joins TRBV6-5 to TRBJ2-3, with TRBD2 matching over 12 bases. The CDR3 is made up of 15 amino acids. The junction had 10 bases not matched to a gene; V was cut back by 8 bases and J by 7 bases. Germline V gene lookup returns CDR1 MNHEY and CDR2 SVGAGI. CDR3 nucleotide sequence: TGTGCCAGCGAACCTAGCGGGAGGGCAGGGAATACGCAGTATTTT. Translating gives CASEPSGRAGNTQYF.